This TCR beta chain came from a study of PD-1 blockade in classical Hodgkin lymphoma. With regard to this clone: Its matching antigen is unknown.

Findings and limits, study-wide: According to reports, newly diagnosed patients had lower baseline TCR diversity than healthy donors, and relapsed/refractory patients had lower baseline TCR diversity still. CD8+ TCR diversity did not rise significantly by C4D1, unlike CD4+.

Brentuximab vedotin exposure varied among the patients, all of whom had relapsed after autologous stem cell transplantation. The method was immunoSEQ multiplex PCR; TCRdb's version includes in-frame clones alone and lacks a portion of them. The data contain about 40,000 clones, 76% of them singletons. Trimming cost V 3 bases and J 5 bases, with 13 bases left between them. The germline V gene has CDR1 MNHEY and CDR2 SVGAGI. The CDR3 loop spans 15 amino acids. The sample consisted of peripheral blood mononuclear cells (PBMCs), taken at baseline. This rearrangement joins TRBV6-5 to TRBJ1-4, with D unclear. This TCR came from a human donor with classical Hodgkin lymphoma. This chain's CDR3 is CASSYDLTHNEKLFF. The CDR3 bases are TGTGCCAGCAGTTATGACCTAACACACAATGAAAAACTGTTTTTT.